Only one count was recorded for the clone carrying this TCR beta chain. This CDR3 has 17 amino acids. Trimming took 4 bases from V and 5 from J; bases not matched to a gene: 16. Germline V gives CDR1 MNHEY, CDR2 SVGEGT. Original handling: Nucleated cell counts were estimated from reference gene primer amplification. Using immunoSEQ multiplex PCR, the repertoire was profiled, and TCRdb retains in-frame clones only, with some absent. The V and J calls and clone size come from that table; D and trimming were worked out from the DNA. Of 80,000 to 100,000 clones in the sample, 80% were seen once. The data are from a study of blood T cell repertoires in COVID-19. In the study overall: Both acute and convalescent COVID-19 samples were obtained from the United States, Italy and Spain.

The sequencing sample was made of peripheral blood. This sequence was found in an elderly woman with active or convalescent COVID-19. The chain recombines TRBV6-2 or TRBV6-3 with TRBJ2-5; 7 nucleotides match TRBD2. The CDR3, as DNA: TGTGCCAGCAGTTCGCCTCGAGGGGACTATGGACGGGAGACCCAGTACTTC. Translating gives CASSSPRGDYGRETQYF.